A single sample gave rise to the 10 T cell receptor beta chains below, sequenced in a study of cytomegalovirus exposure and HLA in healthy donors. Primers for the PCR totalled 60 Vbeta and 13 Jbeta. The repertoire was sequenced with immunoSEQ multiplex PCR; TCRdb's copy has only in-frame clones and lacks some. This table holds 200,000 to 250,000 clones, roughly 84% found once. Sequenced material: PBMCs. These receptors all stem from a human donor in good health.

The chain combines TRBV28 with TRBJ1-1; 7 nucleotides line up with TRBD1. With 5 bases clipped from V and 5 bases from J, the junction kept 8 bases outside the gene matches. The CDR3 is 14 amino acids. CDR1 MDHEN and CDR2 SYDVKM come from the germline V gene. The CDR3 is CASSVDRVATEAFF. The CDR3 DNA is TGTGCCAGCAGTGTTGACAGGGTGGCGACTGAAGCTTTCTTT. The full variable domain, rest sourced from reference TRBV28 and TRBJ1-1, is DVKVTQSSRYLVKRTGEKVFLECVQDMDHENMFWYRQDPGLGLRLIYFSYDVKMKEKGDIPEGYSVSREKKERFSLILESASTNQTSMYLCASSVDRVATEAFFGQGTRLTVV.

The chain has TRBV7-2 and TRBJ2-5; 7 bases map to TRBD2. V gave up 5 bases and J gave up 1 base; unmatched junction bases: 10. The CDR3 contains 16 residues. Germline-derived CDR1 and CDR2 are SGHTA and FQGNSA. The CDR3 nucleotides read TGTGCCAGCAGCGTACCCGGACTAGGGCTCCAAGAGACCCAGTACTTC. Amino acids: CASSVPGLGLQETQYF.

The CDR3 nucleotides are TGCGCCAGCAGCCAAGAGATTGTGGGGGCCTGGAGAGCTTTCTTT. Translated, it gives CASSQEIVGAWRAFF. The chain employs TRBV4-3 and TRBJ1-1; possible D gene TRBD1, 6 bases. Trimming removed 0 bases at V and 10 bases at J, with 18 bases between. CDR3 length: 15 amino acids. Germline V lookup: CDR1 LGHNA, CDR2 YSLEER.

As concerns this clone: This same CDR3 is encoded by further DNA sequences in the sample. CDR3 DNA sequence: TGTGCCAGCAGTTACTCCGGGTCCTCTGGAAACACCATATATTTT. Translating it yields CASSYSGSSGNTIYF. V gene TRBV6-6 combines with J gene TRBJ1-3; unclear D gene. Per the germline V gene, CDR1 is MNHNY and CDR2 is SVGAGI (reference sequence). This CDR3 comprises 15 residues. Trimming removed 0 bases from V and 0 bases from J, with 6 bases in between.

The chain recombines TRBV15 with TRBJ2-7; D is undetermined. CDR3 length equals 14 residues. The germline CDR1 and CDR2 sequences are LNHNV and YYDKDF (reference sequence). Trimming took off 5 bases at V and 0 bases at J, with 11 bases between the two ends. The CDR3 nucleotides read TGTGCCACCAGCTCCTTCCAGTCCTCCTACGAGCAGTACTTC. Translation gives CATSSFQSSYEQYF.

The V gene is TRBV6-5, the J gene TRBJ1-5; 8 bases align to TRBD1. Germline-derived CDR1 and CDR2 are MNHEY and SVGAGI. The CDR3 is made up of 16 amino acids. V lost 6 bases, J lost 0 bases, and 7 bases stayed unmatched. CDR3 region: CASSYRTGFSNQPQHF. In DNA, the CDR3 is TGTGCCAGCAGCTACCGGACAGGGTTTAGCAATCAGCCCCAGCATTTT.

The chain links TRBV10-3 to TRBJ2-7; 9 bases are shared with TRBD1. After removal of 4 bases from V and 4 bases from J, the junction contained 5 bases not matched to a gene. The CDR3 has 14 amino acids. Germline CDR1 reads ENHRY; CDR2 reads SYGVKD. CDR3 nucleotides: TGTGCCATCAGTGCCGGGACAGGGAGGTACGAGCAGTACTTC. Translation gives CAISAGTGRYEQYF.

This clone was seen a single time. This sequence joins TRBV5-1 and TRBJ2-5; no definite D call. The CDR3 is 13 amino acids. Trimming took off 1 base at V and 2 bases at J, with 6 bases between the two ends. Germline CDR1 and CDR2: SGHRS and YFSETQ. The CDR3 DNA sequence: TGCGCCAGCAGCTTGATACTACAAGAGACCCAGTACTTC. Translation: CASSLILQETQYF.

The rearrangement uses TRBV27 and TRBJ2-7; TRBD1 is a possible D gene (6 bases). Trimming left V 5 bases short and J 0 bases short, with 11 bases between. CDR3 size: 14 residues. Germline CDR1 MNHEY, CDR2 SMNVEV (reference sequence). CDR3 protein: CASSRDTSSYEQYF. CDR3 DNA: TGTGCCAGCAGTAGGGACACTAGCTCCTACGAGCAGTACTTC.

V usage is TRBV7-9 and J usage is TRBJ2-7, with 12 bases fitting TRBD2. The junction had 9 bases not matched to a gene; V was cut back by 2 bases and J by 1 base. Germline values: CDR1 SEHNR, CDR2 FQNEAQ (reference sequence). The CDR3 totals 18 residues. CDR3 sequence reads: CASSLLLAGGPRSYEQYF. The CDR3 coding sequence is TGTGCCAGCAGCTTATTACTAGCGGGAGGCCCAAGGTCCTACGAGCAGTACTTC.